The following is a TCR beta chain sequence with its context. Its antigen is still unknown. 60 Vbeta and 13 Jbeta primers were used in PCR. The protocol was immunoSEQ multiplex PCR, while the TCRdb copy is restricted to in-frame clones and leaves out a portion. The repertoire consists of some 120,000 clones, with about 80% occurring once and the leading ten covering over 1%. These data belong to a study of cytomegalovirus exposure and HLA in healthy donors. Study in general: There were 88 million or so unique TCRs (from HLA-typed donors) in an early data release.

Regarding the study as a whole: The listing of 150 to 200 TCR beta chains classed them as cytomegalovirus-associated.

Sequencing was performed on PBMCs. The source of this sequence is a human donor in good health.

CDR3 region: CASSTTGDSVYEQYF. Written as DNA, the CDR3 is TGTGCCAGCAGCACCACAGGGGATTCTGTCTACGAGCAGTACTTC. The chain is built from TRBV9 and TRBJ2-7; 7 bases are shared with TRBD1. The J segment lost 3 bases and the V segment lost 4 bases, leaving 10 bases of the junction unmatched. This CDR3 is built from 15 residues. The germline gives CDR1 SGDLS, CDR2 YYNGEE. Full variable domain (outside the CDR3, taken from reference TRBV9 and TRBJ2-7): DSGVTQTPKHLITATGQRVTLRCSPRSGDLSVYWYQQSLDQGLQFLIQYYNGEERAKGNILERFSAQQFPDLHSELNLSSLELGDSALYFCASSTTGDSVYEQYFGPGTRLTVT.